A single sample gave rise to the 19 T cell receptor beta chains below, sequenced in a study of OX40 agonist ivuxolimab in advanced cancers. TCRdb keeps only in-frame clones here, not all; method: immunoSEQ multiplex PCR. The sample records roughly 89,000 clones, roughly 86% being singletons. The sample in question was CD4+ or CD8+ T cells sorted from blood, obtained in a trial of the OX40 agonist ivuxolimab. These receptor sequences come from an adult with an advanced solid tumor such as melanoma, head and neck, liver or kidney cancer.

This clone has just one count. The chain links TRBV5-4 to TRBJ2-3, with 9 bases fitting TRBD2. Germline CDR1 reads SGHNT; CDR2 reads YYREEE (reference sequence). With 4 bases clipped from V and 1 base from J, the junction kept 7 bases outside the gene matches. CDR3 size: 16 residues. In nucleotides, the CDR3 is TGTGCCAGCAGCCCCGTAGCGGGAGAGGGCACAGATACGCAGTATTTT. It is translated as CASSPVAGEGTDTQYF.

The chain links TRBV18 to TRBJ1-4, with D unclear. The V gene's germline CDR1 is KGHSH and CDR2 LQKENI. The CDR3 consists of 15 residues. Trimming stripped 3 bases from V and 3 bases from J, with 11 bases between. CDR3 in DNA: TGTGCCAGCTCACCGGACCGTGCTGCTAATGAAAAACTGTTTTTT. Amino acids: CASSPDRAANEKLFF.

This chain links TRBV7-3 with TRBJ2-3, with TRBD2 matching 8 bases. V shed 0 bases, J shed 3 bases, and the junction held 5 bases outside the gene matches. Germline V lookup: CDR1 SGHTA, CDR2 FQGTGA. This CDR3 comprises 16 residues. The chain's CDR3 is CASSLTGAGETDTQYF. The CDR3 DNA reads as TGTGCCAGCAGCTTAACTGGAGCGGGAGAGACAGATACGCAGTATTTT.

The chain carries TRBV29-1 and TRBJ2-1; possibly TRBD1 for D (6 bases). The CDR3 is 14 residues long. V was cut by 4 bases and J by 7 bases, with 17 bases left in between. From germline, CDR1 is SQVTM and CDR2 ANQGSEA. CDR3 amino acids: CSVVRFSGTNEQFF. The CDR3 DNA reads TGCAGCGTTGTAAGGTTTTCCGGGACAAATGAGCAGTTCTTC.

The chain links TRBV27 to TRBJ2-5; 7 bases are a match to TRBD2. The V gene end was trimmed by 3 bases and the J gene end by 5 bases; junction bases not matched to a gene: 6. This CDR3 is 14 amino acids long. Germline V gene lookup returns CDR1 MNHEY and CDR2 SMNVEV (reference sequence). The CDR3 reads CASSLTREDETQYF. Here the CDR3 DNA reads TGTGCCAGCAGTTTGACCCGGGAGGACGAGACCCAGTACTTC.

This clone was seen once. The chain joins TRBV5-4 to TRBJ2-7; 10 positions match TRBD1. Trimming cost V 0 bases and J 1 base; bases outside gene matches: 7. The V gene's germline CDR1 is SGHNT and CDR2 YYREEE (reference sequence). CDR3 length equals 17 residues. The CDR3 is CASSLGQGALRSYEQYF. DNA for the CDR3: TGTGCCAGCAGCTTGGGACAGGGGGCCTTAAGATCCTACGAGCAGTACTTC.

The genes are TRBV7-8 and TRBJ1-4; 7 nucleotides match TRBD1. This CDR3 spans 13 amino acids. Germline values: CDR1 SGHVS, CDR2 FQNEAQ. V was pared by 5 bases and J by 5 bases, with 2 bases of the junction left unmatched. The CDR3 protein is CASSQDRNEKLFF. CDR3 sequence (DNA): TGTGCCAGCAGCCAGGACAGGAATGAAAAACTGTTTTTT.

The chain is built from TRBV29-1 and TRBJ2-1; 7 bases align to TRBD1. The ends lost 4 bases at V and 4 bases at J; junction bases unmatched: 7. The CDR3 has 14 amino acids. Germline V gene data show CDR1 as SQVTM and CDR2 as ANQGSEA. The CDR3 coding sequence is TGCAGCGTTGGGGGGACAGCTCTATACAATGAGCAGTTCTTC. Its protein product is CSVGGTALYNEQFF.

V and J are TRBV2 and TRBJ2-1, with D hard to call. Trimming left V 6 bases short and J 9 bases short, with 18 bases between. Germline V CDR1 and CDR2: SNHLY, FYNNEI. The CDR3 loop spans 14 amino acids. CDR3 sequence reads: CASRGSIPNGEQFF. CDR3 nucleotide sequence: TGTGCCAGCAGGGGGTCGATCCCGAACGGTGAGCAGTTCTTC.

This CDR3 is CASSRLAALAETQYF. CDR3 nucleotide sequence: TGCGCCAGCAGCCGGCTAGCAGCATTGGCGGAGACCCAGTACTTC. The genes are TRBV4-1 and TRBJ2-5, with D perhaps TRBD2 (5 bases). This CDR3 is 15 amino acids long. V was clipped by 4 bases and J by 5 bases, with 17 bases between them. Looked up from germline, CDR1 is MGHRA and CDR2 is YSYEKL.

This clone was recorded only once. This chain joins TRBV11-3 and TRBJ2-7, with TRBD2 matching 7 bases. Per the germline V gene, CDR1 is SGHNT and CDR2 is YENEEA. The CDR3 contains 14 residues. J gave up 5 bases and V 6 bases, and 10 bases lay outside the gene matches. The DNA of the CDR3 is TGTGCCAGCAGAATCCAATCTCGGGGGGACGAGCAGTACTTC. Its translation: CASRIQSRGDEQYF.

The chain has TRBV11-1 and TRBJ1-1; TRBD1 matches 7 bases. Germline CDR1 reads SGHAT; CDR2 reads FQDESV (reference sequence). The CDR3 covers 13 residues. V was pared by 1 base and J by 10 bases, with 6 bases of the junction left unmatched. CDR3 in DNA: TGTGCCAGCAGCTTAGGTCAGGGGGAACGAGCTTTCTTT. It yields the protein CASSLGQGERAFF.

The chain is built from TRBV30 and TRBJ1-1; no definite D call. The CDR3 sequence is 15 residues long. Germline lookup yields CDR1 GTSNPN and CDR2 SVGIG (reference sequence). Trimming removed 1 base from V and 6 bases from J, with 18 bases in between. The CDR3 bases are TGTGCCTGGAGTGGGGGATCATACATGAGGCCTGAAGCTTTCTTT. Encoded protein: CAWSGGSYMRPEAFF.

The chain carries TRBV6-5 and TRBJ2-2; possibly TRBD1 or TRBD2 for D (5 bases each). Per germline, CDR1 MNHEY and CDR2 SVGAGI. Deletions cut 5 bases from V and 7 bases from J, with 14 bases between. The CDR3 spans 14 residues. Written as DNA, the CDR3 is TGTGCCAGCAGTGATCGGGACGGAAACGGGGAGCTGTTTTTT. Amino acids: CASSDRDGNGELFF.

The chain combines TRBV9 with TRBJ2-2, with D unclear. Germline assignment: CDR1 SGDLS and CDR2 YYNGEE. This CDR3 is 15 amino acids long. V was cut by 4 bases and J by 6 bases, with 16 bases left in between. The CDR3 is CASSPGPSQAGELFF. Here the CDR3 DNA reads TGTGCCAGCAGCCCAGGACCCAGTCAGGCCGGGGAGCTGTTTTTT.

The chain links TRBV7-8 to TRBJ1-6; D is ambiguous. The CDR3 is made up of 15 amino acids. Per germline, CDR1 SGHVS and CDR2 FQNEAQ. Trimming took off 5 bases at V and 9 bases at J, with 17 bases between the two ends. CDR3: CASSRRPLGISPLHF. In DNA form, the CDR3 reads TGTGCCAGCAGCCGCAGGCCCTTGGGCATTTCACCCCTCCACTTT.

This chain connects TRBV29-1 to TRBJ2-7; TRBD2 matches 12 bases. The junction had 6 bases not matched to a gene; V was cut back by 4 bases and J by 5 bases. Germline assignment: CDR1 SQVTM and CDR2 ANQGSEA. This CDR3 is 14 amino acids long. The chain's CDR3 is CSVGLAGGPDEQYF. The CDR3 DNA sequence: TGCAGCGTTGGGCTAGCGGGAGGGCCTGACGAGCAGTACTTC.

The V gene is TRBV5-1, the J gene TRBJ2-7; TRBD1 aligns across 8 bases. Per germline, CDR1 SGHRS and CDR2 YFSETQ. The CDR3 length is 16 residues. V shed 4 bases, J shed 2 bases, and the junction held 11 bases outside the gene matches. The CDR3 loop reads CASSALTGVVTYEQYF. CDR3 coding DNA: TGCGCCAGCAGCGCACTGACAGGGGTAGTGACCTACGAGCAGTACTTC. The variable domain in full, with the rest retrieved from reference TRBV5-1 and TRBJ2-7, is KAGVTQTPRYLIKTRGQQVTLSCSPISGHRSVSWYQQTPGQGLQFLFEYFSETQRNKGNFPGRFSGRQFSNSRSEMNVSTLELGDSALYLCASSALTGVVTYEQYFGPGTRLTVT.

The chain carries TRBV6-6 and TRBJ2-7; 10 bases agree with TRBD1. The CDR3 totals 14 residues. CDR1 is MNHNY, CDR2 SVGAGI, per germline (reference sequence). V gave up 4 bases and J gave up 11 bases; unmatched junction bases: 11. CDR3: CASSFGGLGTGEYF. In DNA form, the CDR3 reads TGTGCCAGCAGTTTTGGGGGGCTCGGGACAGGGGAGTACTTC.